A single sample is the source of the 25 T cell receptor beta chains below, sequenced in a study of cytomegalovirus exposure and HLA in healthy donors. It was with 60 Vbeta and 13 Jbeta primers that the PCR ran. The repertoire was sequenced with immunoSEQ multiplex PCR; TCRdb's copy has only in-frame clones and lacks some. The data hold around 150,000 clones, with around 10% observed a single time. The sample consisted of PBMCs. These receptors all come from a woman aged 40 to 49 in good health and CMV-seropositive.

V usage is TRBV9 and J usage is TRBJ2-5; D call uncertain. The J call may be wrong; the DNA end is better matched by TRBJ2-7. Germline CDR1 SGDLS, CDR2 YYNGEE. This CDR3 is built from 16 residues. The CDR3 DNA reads TGTGCCAGCAGCGTAGCCCCTTGGAGCCCGAGGAACGAGCAGTACTTC. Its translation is CASSVAPWSPRNEQYF.

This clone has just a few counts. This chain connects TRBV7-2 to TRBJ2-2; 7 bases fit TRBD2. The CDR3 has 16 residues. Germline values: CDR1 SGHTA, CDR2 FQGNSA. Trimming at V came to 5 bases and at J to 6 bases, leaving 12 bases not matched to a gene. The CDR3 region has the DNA TGTGCCAGCAGCCGAGGGACTACGGGACTCGCCGGGGAGCTGTTTTTT. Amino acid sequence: CASSRGTTGLAGELFF. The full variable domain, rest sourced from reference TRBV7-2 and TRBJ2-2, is GAGVSQSPSNKVTEKGKDVELRCDPISGHTALYWYRQSLGQGLEFLIYFQGNSAPDKSGLPSDRFSAERTGGSVSTLTIQRTQQEDSAVYLCASSRGTTGLAGELFFGEGSRLTVL.

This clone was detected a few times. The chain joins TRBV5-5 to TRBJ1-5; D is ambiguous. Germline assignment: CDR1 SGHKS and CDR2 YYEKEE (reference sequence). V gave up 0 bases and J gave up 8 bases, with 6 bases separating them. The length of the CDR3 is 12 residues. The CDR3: CASSLDREPQHF. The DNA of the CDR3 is TGTGCCAGCAGCTTGGACCGGGAGCCCCAGCATTTT.

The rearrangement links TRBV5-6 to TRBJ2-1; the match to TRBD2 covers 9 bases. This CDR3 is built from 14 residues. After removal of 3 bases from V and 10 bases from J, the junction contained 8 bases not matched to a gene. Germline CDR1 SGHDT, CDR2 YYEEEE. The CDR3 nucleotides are TGTGCCAGCAGCTCCTCTAAGCGGGGGGAGGAGCAGTTCTTC. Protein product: CASSSSKRGEEQFF. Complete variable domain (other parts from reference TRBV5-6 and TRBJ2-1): DAGVTQSPTHLIKTRGQQVTLRCSPKSGHDTVSWYQQALGQGPQFIFQYYEEEERQRGNFPDRFSGHQFPNYSSELNVNALLLGDSALYLCASSSSKRGEEQFFGPGTRLTVL.

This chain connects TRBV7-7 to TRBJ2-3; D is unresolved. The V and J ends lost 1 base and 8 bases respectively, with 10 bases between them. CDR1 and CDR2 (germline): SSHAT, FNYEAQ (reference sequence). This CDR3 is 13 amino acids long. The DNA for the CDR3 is TGTGCCAGCAGCTTAGACTTAGTCGGTACGCAGTATTTT. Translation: CASSLDLVGTQYF.

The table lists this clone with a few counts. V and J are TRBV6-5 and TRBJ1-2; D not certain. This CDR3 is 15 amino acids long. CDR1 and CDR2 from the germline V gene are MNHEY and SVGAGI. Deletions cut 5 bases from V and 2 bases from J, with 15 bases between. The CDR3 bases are TGTGCCAGCAGTCCCTCCCTCGGAGGGAACTATGGCTACACCTTC. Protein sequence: CASSPSLGGNYGYTF.

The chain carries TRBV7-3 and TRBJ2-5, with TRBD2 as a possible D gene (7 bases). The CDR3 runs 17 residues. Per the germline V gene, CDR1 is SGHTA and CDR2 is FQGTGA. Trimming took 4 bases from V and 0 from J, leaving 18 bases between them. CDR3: CASSSGASGIYQETQYF. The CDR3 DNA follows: TGTGCCAGCAGCTCGGGGGCTAGCGGAATATACCAAGAGACCCAGTACTTC.

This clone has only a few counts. The CDR3 spells CASSLVGQGRIGNSPLHF. The CDR3 DNA reads as TGTGCCAGCAGCTTAGTCGGACAGGGTCGGATCGGTAATTCACCCCTCCACTTT. This rearrangement joins TRBV7-2 to TRBJ1-6; 8 bases match TRBD1. CDR1 is SGHTA, CDR2 FQGNSA, per germline. J lost 6 bases, V lost 1 base, and 11 bases had no gene match. The CDR3 is 18 residues long.

The CDR3 nucleotides are TGTGCCAGCAGTCCCTGGGGGGGGCTAAGCTATGGCTACACCTTC. It is translated as CASSPWGGLSYGYTF. The chain links TRBV5-6 to TRBJ1-2, with D tentatively TRBD1 (6 bases). Trimming left V 5 bases short and J 4 bases short, with 18 bases between. Germline V gives CDR1 SGHDT, CDR2 YYEEEE. The CDR3 covers 15 residues. Variable domain in full (rest from reference TRBV5-6 and TRBJ1-2): DAGVTQSPTHLIKTRGQQVTLRCSPKSGHDTVSWYQQALGQGPQFIFQYYEEEERQRGNFPDRFSGHQFPNYSSELNVNALLLGDSALYLCASSPWGGLSYGYTFGSGTRLTVV.

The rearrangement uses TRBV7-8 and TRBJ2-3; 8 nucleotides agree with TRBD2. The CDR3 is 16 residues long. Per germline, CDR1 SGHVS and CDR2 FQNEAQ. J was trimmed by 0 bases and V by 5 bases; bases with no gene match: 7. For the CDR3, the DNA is TGTGCCAGCAGCAAGCTAGCGGGTTTTAGCACAGATACGCAGTATTTT. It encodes CASSKLAGFSTDTQYF.

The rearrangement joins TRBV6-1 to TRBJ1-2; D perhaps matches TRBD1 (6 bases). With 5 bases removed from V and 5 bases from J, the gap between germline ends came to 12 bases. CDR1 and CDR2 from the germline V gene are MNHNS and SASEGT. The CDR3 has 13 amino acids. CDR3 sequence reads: CASSPRDTYGYTF. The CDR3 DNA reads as TGTGCCAGCAGTCCCCGGGACACTTATGGCTACACCTTC.

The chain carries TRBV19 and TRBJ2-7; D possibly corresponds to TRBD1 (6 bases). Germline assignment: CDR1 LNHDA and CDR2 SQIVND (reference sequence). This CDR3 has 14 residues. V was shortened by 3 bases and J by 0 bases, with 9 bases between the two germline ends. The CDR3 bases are TGTGCCAGTAGTATCGGACAGTACTCCTACGAGCAGTACTTC. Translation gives CASSIGQYSYEQYF.

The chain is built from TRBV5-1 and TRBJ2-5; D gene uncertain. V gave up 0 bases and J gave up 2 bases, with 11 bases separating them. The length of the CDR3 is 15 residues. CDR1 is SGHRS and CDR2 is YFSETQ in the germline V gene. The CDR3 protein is CASSLAGRIQETQYF. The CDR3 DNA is TGCGCCAGCAGCTTGGCAGGTAGAATTCAAGAGACCCAGTACTTC.

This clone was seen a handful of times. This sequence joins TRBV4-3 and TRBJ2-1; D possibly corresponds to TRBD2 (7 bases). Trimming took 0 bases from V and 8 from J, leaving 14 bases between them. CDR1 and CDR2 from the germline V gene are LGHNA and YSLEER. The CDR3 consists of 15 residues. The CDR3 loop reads CASSQEGGAKYEQFF. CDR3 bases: TGCGCCAGCAGCCAAGAAGGGGGGGCGAAATATGAGCAGTTCTTC.

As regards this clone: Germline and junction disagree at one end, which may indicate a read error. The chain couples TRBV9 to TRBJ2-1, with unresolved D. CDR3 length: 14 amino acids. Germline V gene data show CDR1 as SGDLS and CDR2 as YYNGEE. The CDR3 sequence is CASSVGLGYSEQFF. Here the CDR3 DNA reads TGTGCCAGCAGCGTAGGTCTTGGATACAGTGAGCAGTTCTTC.

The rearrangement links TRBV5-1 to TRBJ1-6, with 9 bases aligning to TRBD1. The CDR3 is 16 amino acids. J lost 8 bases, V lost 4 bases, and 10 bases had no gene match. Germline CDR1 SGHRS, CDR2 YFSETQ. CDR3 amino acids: CASSTTPGQGDSPLHF. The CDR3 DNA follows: TGCGCCAGCAGCACCACCCCGGGACAGGGTGATTCACCCCTCCACTTT.

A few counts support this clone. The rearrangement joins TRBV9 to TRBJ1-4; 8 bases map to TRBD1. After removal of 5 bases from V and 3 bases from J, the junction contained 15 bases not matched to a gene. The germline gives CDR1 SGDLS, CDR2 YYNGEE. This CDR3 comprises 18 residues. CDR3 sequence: CASSKGGAGGTANEKLFF. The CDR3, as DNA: TGTGCCAGCAGTAAAGGGGGAGCAGGGGGCACGGCTAATGAAAAACTGTTTTTT.

The CDR3 DNA follows: TGTGCCAGCAGCTTAGGGGTCTACTCTGGAAACACCATATATTTT. It translates to CASSLGVYSGNTIYF. The rearrangement joins TRBV5-6 to TRBJ1-3, with D possibly being TRBD1 (5 bases). The CDR3 has 15 residues. V shed 2 bases and J shed 0 bases, with 9 bases lying between them. Germline assignment: CDR1 SGHDT and CDR2 YYEEEE.

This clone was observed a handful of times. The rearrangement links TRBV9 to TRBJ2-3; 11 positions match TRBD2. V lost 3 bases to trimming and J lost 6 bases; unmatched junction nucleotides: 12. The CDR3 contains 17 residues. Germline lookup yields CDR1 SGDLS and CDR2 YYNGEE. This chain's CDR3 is CASSAYGTSGPRDTQYF. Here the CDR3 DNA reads TGTGCCAGCAGCGCTTATGGGACTAGCGGTCCGAGGGATACGCAGTATTTT.

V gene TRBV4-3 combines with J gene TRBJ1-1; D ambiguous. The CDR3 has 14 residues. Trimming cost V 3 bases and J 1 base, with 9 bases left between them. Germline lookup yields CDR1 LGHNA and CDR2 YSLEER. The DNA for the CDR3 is TGCGCCAGCAGCCAGACCACGGGGAACACTGAAGCTTTCTTT. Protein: CASSQTTGNTEAFF.

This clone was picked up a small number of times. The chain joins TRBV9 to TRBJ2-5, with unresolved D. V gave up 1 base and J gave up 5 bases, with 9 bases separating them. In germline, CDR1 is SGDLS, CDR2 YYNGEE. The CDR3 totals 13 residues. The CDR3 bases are TGTGCCAGCAGCGTAACCCAGAAGGAGACCCAGTACTTC. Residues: CASSVTQKETQYF.

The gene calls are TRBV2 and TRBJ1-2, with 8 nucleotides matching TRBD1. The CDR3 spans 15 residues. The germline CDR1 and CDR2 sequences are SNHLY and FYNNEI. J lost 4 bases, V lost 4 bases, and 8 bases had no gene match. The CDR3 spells CASSVAGGDLYGYTF. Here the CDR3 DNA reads TGTGCCAGCAGTGTAGCAGGGGGCGATCTCTATGGCTACACCTTC.

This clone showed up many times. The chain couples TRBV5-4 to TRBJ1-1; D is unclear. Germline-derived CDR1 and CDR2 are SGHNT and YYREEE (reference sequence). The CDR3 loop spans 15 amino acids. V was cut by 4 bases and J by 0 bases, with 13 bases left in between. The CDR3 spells CASSPQRGVNTEAFF. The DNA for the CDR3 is TGTGCCAGCAGCCCTCAACGCGGGGTGAACACTGAAGCTTTCTTT.

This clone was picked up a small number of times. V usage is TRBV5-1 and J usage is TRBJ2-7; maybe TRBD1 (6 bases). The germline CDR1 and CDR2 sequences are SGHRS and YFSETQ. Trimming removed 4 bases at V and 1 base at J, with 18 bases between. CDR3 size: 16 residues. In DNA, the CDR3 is TGCGCCAGCAGCCCCCGGCGGACAGAAAATTCCTACGAGCAGTACTTC. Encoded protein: CASSPRRTENSYEQYF. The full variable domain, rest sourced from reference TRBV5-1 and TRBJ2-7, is KAGVTQTPRYLIKTRGQQVTLSCSPISGHRSVSWYQQTPGQGLQFLFEYFSETQRNKGNFPGRFSGRQFSNSRSEMNVSTLELGDSALYLCASSPRRTENSYEQYFGPGTRLTVT.

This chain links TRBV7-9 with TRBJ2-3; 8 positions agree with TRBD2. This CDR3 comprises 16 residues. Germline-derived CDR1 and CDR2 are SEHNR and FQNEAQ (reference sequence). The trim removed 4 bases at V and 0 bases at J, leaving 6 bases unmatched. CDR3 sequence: CASSSLAGLSTDTQYF. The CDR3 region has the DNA TGTGCCAGCAGCTCCTTAGCGGGGCTGAGCACAGATACGCAGTATTTT.